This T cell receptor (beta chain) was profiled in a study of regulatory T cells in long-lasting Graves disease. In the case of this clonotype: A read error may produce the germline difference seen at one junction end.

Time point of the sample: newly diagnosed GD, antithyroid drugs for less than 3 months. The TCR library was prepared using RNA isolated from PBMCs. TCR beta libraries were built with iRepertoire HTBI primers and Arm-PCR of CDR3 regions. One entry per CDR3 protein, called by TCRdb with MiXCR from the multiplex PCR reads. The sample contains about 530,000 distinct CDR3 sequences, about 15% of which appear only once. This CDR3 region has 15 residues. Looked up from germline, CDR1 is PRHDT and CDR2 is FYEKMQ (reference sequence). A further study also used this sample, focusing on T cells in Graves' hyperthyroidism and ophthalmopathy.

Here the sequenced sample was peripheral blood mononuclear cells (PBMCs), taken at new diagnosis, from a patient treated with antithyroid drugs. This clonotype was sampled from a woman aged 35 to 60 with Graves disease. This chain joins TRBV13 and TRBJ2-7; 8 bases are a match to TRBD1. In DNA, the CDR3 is TGTGCCAGCAGCCTAGGACAGGGTTTTAAGTACGAGCAGTACTTC. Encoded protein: CASSLGQGFKYEQYF.